This is a list of T cell receptor beta chains from one sample in a study of long-term antiretroviral therapy in people with HIV. The method was immunoSEQ multiplex PCR; TCRdb's version includes in-frame clones alone and lacks a portion of them. The data contain tens of thousands of clones, about 85% of them singletons. Sequences were derived from unsorted PBMCs, sampled 2.7 to 2.9 years before starting antiretroviral therapy. The origin of the receptors is a woman in her twenties or thirties with HIV. Both conserved end residues are part of each CDR3. A D gene is named only where the DNA matches it firmly.

.	TRBV27	TRBJ1-5	CASSSDPGRVNQPQHF	TGTGCCAGCAGTTCCGACCCCGGGCGTGTCAATCAGCCCCAGCATTTT
.	TRBV19	TRBJ2-3	CASSKQGAGDTQYF	TGTGCCAGTAGTAAACAGGGAGCAGGCGATACGCAGTATTTT
.	TRBV15	TRBJ1-5	CATSRESQGRQPQHF	TGTGCCACCAGCAGAGAGAGCCAGGGCCGACAGCCCCAGCATTTT
TRBD1	TRBV30	TRBJ1-2	CAWRQDRERRGYTF	TGTGCCTGGAGACAAGACAGGGAAAGACGAGGCTACACCTTC
.	TRBV7-8	TRBJ2-6	CASSLYYGVSGANVLTF	TGTGCCAGCAGCTTATATTACGGTGTCTCTGGGGCCAACGTCCTGACTTTC
.	TRBV6-1	TRBJ1-1	CASRGWPLGTEAFF	TGTGCCAGCAGAGGTTGGCCTCTCGGCACTGAAGCTTTCTTT
.	TRBV9	TRBJ2-3	CASSVGSGLTDTQYF	TGTGCCAGCAGCGTAGGGAGCGGACTCACAGATACGCAGTATTTT
TRBD2	TRBV5-6	TRBJ2-3	CASSLVGLVREQDTQYF	TGTGCCAGCAGCTTGGTGGGACTAGTTCGGGAACAGGATACGCAGTATTTT
TRBD1	TRBV5-1	TRBJ1-3	CASSLGTGTNTIYF	TGCGCCAGCAGCTTGGGGACAGGGACAAACACCATATATTTT
TRBD2	TRBV4-2	TRBJ2-5	CASSQADPSGGTQETQYF	TGTGCCAGCAGCCAAGCTGATCCTAGCGGGGGCACCCAAGAGACCCAGTACTTC
.	TRBV6-6	TRBJ2-4	CASSSWDLFKNIQYF	TGTGCCAGCAGTTCATGGGATCTCTTCAAAAACATTCAGTACTTC
.	TRBV7-3	TRBJ2-1	CASSSQASFNEQFF	TGTGCCAGCAGCTCACAGGCATCCTTCAATGAGCAGTTCTTC
.	TRBV28	TRBJ2-7	CASSMGPTYEQYF	TGTGCCAGCAGTATGGGTCCTACCTACGAGCAGTACTTC
TRBD1	TRBV19	TRBJ1-2	CASSIRDRGGYTF	TGTGCCAGTAGTATAAGGGACAGGGGTGGCTACACCTTC
.	TRBV6-1	TRBJ2-1	CASSAHLGWGGRNNEQFF	TGTGCCAGCAGTGCCCATCTGGGTTGGGGAGGACGGAACAATGAGCAGTTCTTC
.	TRBV5-1	TRBJ2-2	CASSLAGPHTGELFF	TGCGCCAGCAGCTTGGCCGGACCGCACACCGGGGAGCTGTTTTTT
.	TRBV5-1	TRBJ2-3	CASSLGDIATDTQYF	TGCGCCAGCAGCTTGGGGGACATTGCCACAGATACGCAGTATTTT
TRBD2	TRBV4-1	TRBJ2-3	CASSQDAGDFGDTQYF	TGCGCCAGCAGCCAAGATGCGGGGGATTTCGGAGATACGCAGTATTTT
.	TRBV27	TRBJ2-1	CASSRDGNEQFF	TGTGCCAGCAGCCGGGACGGCAATGAGCAGTTCTTC
.	TRBV4-1	TRBJ1-1	CASSQEVGMNTEAFF	TGCGCCAGCAGCCAAGAGGTCGGAATGAACACTGAAGCTTTCTTT
.	TRBV7-9	TRBJ1-1	CASSFGHESEAFF	TGTGCCAGCAGCTTCGGACATGAATCTGAAGCTTTCTTT
.	TRBV10-3	TRBJ1-1	CAISARPGQGGDTEAFF	TGTGCCATCAGCGCTCGCCCGGGGCAGGGCGGCGACACTGAAGCTTTCTTT